This T cell receptor (beta chain) derives from a study of T-cell memory formation after mild COVID-19. Study-level background: The study found TCR clusters largely donor specific. Study-level points and caveats: The main location of contracting CD4+ clones was CM and EM, and that of contracting CD8+ clones was EMRA. Pre-infection memory harbored some responding clones, suggesting cross-reactive memory joined.

The V gene's germline CDR1 is DFQATT and CDR2 SNEGSKA (reference sequence). This CDR3 region has 13 residues. V was trimmed by 3 bases and J by 7 bases, leaving 15 bases between them. Amplification by 5'RACE using constant-segment primers produced TCR alpha and TCR beta cDNA libraries that carried sample barcodes and UMIs. TCRdb itself ran the 5' RACE reads through MiXCR, one entry per CDR3 protein. Among about 290,000 distinct CDR3 sequences listed, roughly 15% were seen once. As concerns this clonotype: Its antigen is as yet unknown.

This TCR was sampled from a man younger than 35 who had mild COVID-19 (a few samples of this study predate the infection). Cell type and time point are not known. The chain couples TRBV20-1 to TRBJ1-1; D gene unclear. The sequencing sample was made of PBMCs or a T cell subset sorted from them (not recorded which). This CDR3 is CSAREAVVLEAFF. In nucleotides, the CDR3 is TGCAGTGCTAGGGAGGCGGTGGTCCTTGAAGCTTTCTTT.